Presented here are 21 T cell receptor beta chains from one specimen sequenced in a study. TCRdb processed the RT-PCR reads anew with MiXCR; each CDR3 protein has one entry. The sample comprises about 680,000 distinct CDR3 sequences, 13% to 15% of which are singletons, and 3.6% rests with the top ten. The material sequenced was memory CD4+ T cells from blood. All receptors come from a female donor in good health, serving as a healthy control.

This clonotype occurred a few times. DNA for the CDR3: TGTGCCAGCAGCTTAGGGTTGGACGGAACTGAAGCTTTCTTT. It yields the protein CASSLGLDGTEAFF. The V gene is TRBV7-3, the J gene TRBJ1-1; D call uncertain. Germline assignment: CDR1 SGHTA and CDR2 FQGTGA. The CDR3 contains 14 residues. V was trimmed by 2 bases and J by 5 bases, leaving 12 bases between them.

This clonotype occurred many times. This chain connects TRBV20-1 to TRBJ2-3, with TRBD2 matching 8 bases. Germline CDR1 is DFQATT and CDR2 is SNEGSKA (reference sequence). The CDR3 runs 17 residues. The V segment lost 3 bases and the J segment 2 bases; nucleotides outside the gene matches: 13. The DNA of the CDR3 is TGCAGTGCTAGTCGTGGTCTAGCGGGCCGCCTCACAGATACGCAGTATTTT. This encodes CSASRGLAGRLTDTQYF.

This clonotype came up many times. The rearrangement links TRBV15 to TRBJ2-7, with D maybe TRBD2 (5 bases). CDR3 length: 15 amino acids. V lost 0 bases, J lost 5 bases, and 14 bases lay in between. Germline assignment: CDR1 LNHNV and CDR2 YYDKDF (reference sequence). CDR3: CATSRDLGSEDEQYF. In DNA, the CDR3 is TGTGCCACCAGCAGAGATCTTGGATCGGAGGACGAGCAGTACTTC. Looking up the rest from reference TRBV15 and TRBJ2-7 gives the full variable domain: DAMVIQNPRYQVTQFGKPVTLSCSQTLNHNVMYWYQQKSSQAPKLLFHYYDKDFNNEADTPDNFQSRRPNTSFCFLDIRSPGLGDTAMYLCATSRDLGSEDEQYFGPGTRLTVT.

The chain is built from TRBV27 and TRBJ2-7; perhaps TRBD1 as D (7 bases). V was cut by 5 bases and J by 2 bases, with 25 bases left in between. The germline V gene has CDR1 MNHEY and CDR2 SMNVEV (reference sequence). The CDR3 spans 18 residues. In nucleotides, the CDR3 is TGTGCCAGCAGTGGCGCGAAAAAGACAGGGAGGACCCCCTACGAGCAGTACTTC. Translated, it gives CASSGAKKTGRTPYEQYF.

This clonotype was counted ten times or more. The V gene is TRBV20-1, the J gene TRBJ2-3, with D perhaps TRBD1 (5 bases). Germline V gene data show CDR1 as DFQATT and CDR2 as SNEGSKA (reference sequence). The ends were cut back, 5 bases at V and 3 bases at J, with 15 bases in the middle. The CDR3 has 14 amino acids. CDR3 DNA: TGCAGTGCTTCCTTAGCAGGGCGGACAGATACGCAGTATTTT. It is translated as CSASLAGRTDTQYF.

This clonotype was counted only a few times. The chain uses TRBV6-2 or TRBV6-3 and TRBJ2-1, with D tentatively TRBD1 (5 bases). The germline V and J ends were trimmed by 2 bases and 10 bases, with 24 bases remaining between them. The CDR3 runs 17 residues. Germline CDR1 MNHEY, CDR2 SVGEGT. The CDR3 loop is CASSYPPGHPPPGEQFF. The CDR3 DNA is TGTGCCAGCAGTTACCCCCCAGGGCACCCGCCCCCCGGCGAGCAGTTCTTC.

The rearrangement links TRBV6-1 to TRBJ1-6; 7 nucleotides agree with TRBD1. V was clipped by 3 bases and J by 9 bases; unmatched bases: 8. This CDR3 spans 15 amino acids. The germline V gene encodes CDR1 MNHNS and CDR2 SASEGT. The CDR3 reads CASSELPQGVSPLHF. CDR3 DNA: TGTGCCAGCAGTGAGCTCCCCCAGGGGGTTTCACCCCTCCACTTT.

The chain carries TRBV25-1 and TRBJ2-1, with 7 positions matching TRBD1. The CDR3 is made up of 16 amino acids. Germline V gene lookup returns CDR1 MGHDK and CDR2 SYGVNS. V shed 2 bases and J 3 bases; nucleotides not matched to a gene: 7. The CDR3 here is CASSELGQGVYNEQFF. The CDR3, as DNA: TGTGCCAGCAGTGAACTTGGGCAGGGGGTCTACAATGAGCAGTTCTTC.

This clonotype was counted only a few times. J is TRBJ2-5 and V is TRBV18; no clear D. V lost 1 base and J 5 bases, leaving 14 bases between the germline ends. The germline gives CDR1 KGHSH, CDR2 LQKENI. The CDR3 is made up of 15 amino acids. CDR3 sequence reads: CASSPRLAALETQYF. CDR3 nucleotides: TGTGCCAGCTCACCACGACTCGCGGCATTGGAGACCCAGTACTTC.

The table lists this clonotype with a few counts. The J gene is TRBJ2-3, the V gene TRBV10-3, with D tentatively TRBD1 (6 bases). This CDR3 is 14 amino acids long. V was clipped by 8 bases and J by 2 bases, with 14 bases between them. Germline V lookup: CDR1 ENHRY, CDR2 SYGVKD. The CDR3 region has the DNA TGTGCCATCCAGGGGTTGCCCCTCACAGATACGCAGTATTTT. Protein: CAIQGLPLTDTQYF.

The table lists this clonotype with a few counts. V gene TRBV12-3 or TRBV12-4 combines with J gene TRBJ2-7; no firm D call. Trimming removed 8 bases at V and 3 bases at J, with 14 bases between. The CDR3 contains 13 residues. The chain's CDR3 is CASGRAVVYEQYF. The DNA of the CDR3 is TGTGCCAGCGGTAGGGCCGTTGTCTACGAGCAGTACTTC.

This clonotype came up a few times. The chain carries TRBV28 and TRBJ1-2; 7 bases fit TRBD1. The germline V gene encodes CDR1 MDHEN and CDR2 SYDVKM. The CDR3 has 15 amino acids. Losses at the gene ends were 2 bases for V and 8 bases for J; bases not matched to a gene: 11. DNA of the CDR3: TGTGCCAGCAGTTTACGGGACAGACTGGGTAGCGGCTACACCTTC. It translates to CASSLRDRLGSGYTF.

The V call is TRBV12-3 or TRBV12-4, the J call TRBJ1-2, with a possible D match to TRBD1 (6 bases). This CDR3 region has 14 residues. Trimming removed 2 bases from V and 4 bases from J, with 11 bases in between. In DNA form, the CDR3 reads TGTGCCAGCAGTTTATCGGGGGGCGCCTATGGCTACACCTTC. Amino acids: CASSLSGGAYGYTF.

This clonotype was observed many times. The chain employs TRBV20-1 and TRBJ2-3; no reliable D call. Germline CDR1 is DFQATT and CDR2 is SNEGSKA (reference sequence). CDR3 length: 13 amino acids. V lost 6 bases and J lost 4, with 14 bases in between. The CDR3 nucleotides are TGCAGTGCCTCCTCAGTACTGGCAGATACGCAGTATTTT. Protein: CSASSVLADTQYF.

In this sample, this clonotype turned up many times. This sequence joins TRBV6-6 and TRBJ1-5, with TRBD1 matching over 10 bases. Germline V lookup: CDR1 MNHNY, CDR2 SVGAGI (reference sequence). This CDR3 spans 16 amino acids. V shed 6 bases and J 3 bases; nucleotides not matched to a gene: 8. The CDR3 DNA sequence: TGTGCCAGCAGCTCTCCGGGACAGGGGATCAATCAGCCCCAGCATTTT. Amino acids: CASSSPGQGINQPQHF.

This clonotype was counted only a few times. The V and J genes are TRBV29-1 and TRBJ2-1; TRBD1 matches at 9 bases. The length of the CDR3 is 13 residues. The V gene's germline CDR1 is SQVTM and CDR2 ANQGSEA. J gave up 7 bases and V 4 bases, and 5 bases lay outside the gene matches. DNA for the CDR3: TGCAGCGTTGCTTGGACAGGGGATAATGAGCAGTTCTTC. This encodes CSVAWTGDNEQFF.

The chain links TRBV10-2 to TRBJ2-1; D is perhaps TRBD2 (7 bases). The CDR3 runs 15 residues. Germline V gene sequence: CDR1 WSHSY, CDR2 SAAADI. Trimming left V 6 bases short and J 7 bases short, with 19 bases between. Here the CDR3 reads CASRSGAGAGNEQFF. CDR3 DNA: TGCGCCAGCAGAAGCGGGGCGGGGGCTGGGAATGAGCAGTTCTTC.

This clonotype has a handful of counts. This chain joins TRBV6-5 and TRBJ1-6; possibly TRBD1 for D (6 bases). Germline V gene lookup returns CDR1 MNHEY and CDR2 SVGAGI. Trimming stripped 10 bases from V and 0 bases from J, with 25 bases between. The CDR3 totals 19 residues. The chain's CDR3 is CATLRSAAGVSSYNSPLHF. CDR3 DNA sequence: TGTGCCACTCTCAGAAGCGCGGCAGGGGTCAGCTCCTATAATTCACCCCTCCACTTT.

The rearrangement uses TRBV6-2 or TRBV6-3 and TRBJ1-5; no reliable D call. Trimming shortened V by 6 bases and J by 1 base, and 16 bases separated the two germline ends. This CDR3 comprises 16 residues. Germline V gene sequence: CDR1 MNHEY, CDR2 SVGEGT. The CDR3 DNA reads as TGTGCCAGCAGCACGGACCAGAGGACCAGCAATCAGCCCCAGCATTTT. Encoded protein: CASSTDQRTSNQPQHF.

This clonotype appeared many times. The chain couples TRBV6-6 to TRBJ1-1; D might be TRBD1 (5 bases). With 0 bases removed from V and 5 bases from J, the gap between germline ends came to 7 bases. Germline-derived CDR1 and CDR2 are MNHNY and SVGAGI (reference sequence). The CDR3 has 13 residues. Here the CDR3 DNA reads TGTGCCAGCAGTTACTCAGGGGTGACTGAAGCTTTCTTT. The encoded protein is CASSYSGVTEAFF.

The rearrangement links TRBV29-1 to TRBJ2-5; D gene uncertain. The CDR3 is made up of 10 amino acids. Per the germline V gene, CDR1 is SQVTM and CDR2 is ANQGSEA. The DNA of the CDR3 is TGCGGACGGTCCCAGGAGACCCAGTACTTC. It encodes CGRSQETQYF.